This is a list of T cell receptor beta chains from one sample in a study of T cells after yellow fever vaccination. TCRdb analysed the 5' RACE reads with MiXCR anew, one entry per CDR3 protein. Of 300,000 or so distinct CDR3 sequences in the sample, 10% to 15% were seen once. The material was CD4+ T cells sorted from PBMCs, obtained 45 days after the yellow fever booster vaccination. These receptors came from a man under 40 who received the YFV17D yellow fever vaccine. CDR3s include the opening cysteine and the closing phenylalanine or tryptophan. D genes are given only for firm matches. The size entry is marked missing in some rows and otherwise reads once, few, many or a size class.

-	TRBV29-1	TRBJ2-1	-	CSVAHSYNEQFF	TGCAGCGTTGCCCACTCCTACAATGAGCAGTTCTTC
-	TRBV12-3/TRBV12-4	TRBJ1-5	-	CASSLGSSSNQPQHF	TGTGCCAGCAGTTTGGGCTCCTCTAGCAATCAGCCCCAGCATTTT
once	TRBV12-3/TRBV12-4	TRBJ2-2	-	CASSLSVRELFF	TGTGCCAGCAGTTTAAGCGTCCGGGAGCTGTTTTTT
-	TRBV6-5	TRBJ1-5	-	CASSYSGNDQPQHF	TGTGCCAGCAGTTACTCGGGGAACGATCAGCCCCAGCATTTT
many	TRBV7-2	TRBJ2-7	-	CASSQGQISSYEQYF	TGTGCCAGCAGCCAAGGACAGATTAGCTCCTACGAGCAGTACTTC
-	TRBV20-1	TRBJ1-3	TRBD1	CSAQFRGVSGNTIYF	TGCAGTGCCCAGTTCAGGGGGGTCTCTGGAAACACCATATATTTT
-	TRBV12-3/TRBV12-4	TRBJ2-5	-	CASRLAYQETQYF	TGTGCCAGCAGATTAGCGTACCAAGAGACCCAGTACTTC
-	TRBV20-1	TRBJ2-1	-	CSAKTQALGKFF	TGCAGTGCCAAGACACAGGCCCTGGGGAAGTTCTTC
few	TRBV5-6	TRBJ2-7	TRBD1	CASSHGTAYEQYF	TGTGCCAGCAGCCACGGGACAGCCTACGAGCAGTACTTC
-	TRBV5-1	TRBJ2-7	-	CASSWSQQGYEQYF	TGCGCCAGCAGCTGGAGCCAGCAGGGGTACGAGCAGTACTTC
few	TRBV7-2	TRBJ1-2	-	CASTTASWRYTF	TGTGCCAGCACTACAGCCAGTTGGCGCTACACCTTC
few	TRBV20-1	TRBJ2-7	-	CSARRGSDYEQYF	TGCAGTGCTAGAAGGGGCAGCGACTACGAGCAGTACTTC
-	TRBV19	TRBJ2-1	-	CATREFSYNEQFF	TGTGCCACCCGGGAGTTTTCCTACAATGAGCAGTTCTTC
-	TRBV9	TRBJ2-7	-	CASSVGTGWAPYEQYF	TGTGCCAGCAGCGTGGGGACTGGATGGGCCCCCTACGAGCAGTACTTC
few	TRBV3-1	TRBJ2-1	TRBD2	CASSQEAGLAGYNEQFF	TGTGCCAGCAGCCAAGAGGCAGGACTAGCGGGCTACAATGAGCAGTTCTTC
few	TRBV7-8	TRBJ2-3	TRBD2	CASSLPPGGLAADTQYF	TGTGCCAGCAGCTTACCCCCCGGGGGACTAGCGGCAGATACGCAGTATTTT
-	TRBV6-5	TRBJ2-1	-	CASSYSIGPGGALFF	TGTGCCAGCAGTTACTCGATCGGACCTGGCGGGGCCCTGTTCTTC
few	TRBV6-5	TRBJ1-2	-	CASSPSQIGANYGYTF	TGTGCCAGCAGCCCCTCTCAGATTGGGGCTAACTATGGCTACACCTTC
few	TRBV9	TRBJ2-2	TRBD1	CASSPRTGNTGELFF	TGTGCCAGCAGCCCTCGGACAGGGAACACCGGGGAGCTGTTTTTT
-	TRBV2	TRBJ2-3	-	CASNQDPTDTQYF	TGTGCCAGCAATCAGGATCCCACAGATACGCAGTATTTT
-	TRBV18	TRBJ2-7	-	CASSPIPGSIGTYEQYF	TGTGCCAGCTCACCAATTCCAGGTTCGATTGGTACCTACGAGCAGTACTTC
-	TRBV5-1	TRBJ1-2	TRBD1	CASSSTGGFYGYTF	TGCGCCAGCAGCTCGACAGGGGGCTTCTATGGCTACACCTTC
-	TRBV5-4	TRBJ1-2	-	CASRTDRNYGYTF	TGTGCCAGCAGGACCGACAGGAACTATGGCTACACCTTC
-	TRBV25-1	TRBJ2-5	TRBD1	CASSNSGTGRETQYF	TGTGCCAGCAGTAACTCCGGGACAGGGAGAGAGACCCAGTACTTC
-	TRBV7-9	TRBJ1-1	-	CASSLLDRTTEAFF	TGTGCCAGCAGCTTACTCGACAGGACTACTGAAGCTTTCTTT
-	TRBV18	TRBJ2-7	TRBD2	CASSPRTSGPYEQYF	TGTGCCAGCTCACCGAGGACTAGCGGACCCTACGAGCAGTACTTC
-	TRBV6-5	TRBJ2-1	TRBD1	CASTPGQGTYNEQFF	TGTGCCAGCACCCCGGGACAGGGAACCTACAATGAGCAGTTCTTC
few	TRBV4-3	TRBJ2-7	-	CASSQGGRSYEQYF	TGCGCCAGCAGCCAAGGCGGGCGATCCTACGAGCAGTACTTC
few	TRBV10-2	TRBJ2-1	TRBD2	CASRLFGLAGAYNEQFF	TGCGCCAGCCGGTTATTTGGACTAGCGGGAGCCTACAATGAGCAGTTCTTC
few	TRBV27	TRBJ2-3	TRBD2	CASSSTPAGGPIDTQYF	TGTGCCAGCAGTTCCACCCCAGCGGGAGGGCCAATAGATACGCAGTATTTT
-	TRBV5-1	TRBJ2-7	-	CASSLGSSALEQYF	TGCGCCAGCAGCTTGGGTTCAAGCGCCCTCGAGCAGTACTTC
-	TRBV7-2	TRBJ2-5	TRBD2	CASSLVSGGGGETQYF	TGTGCCAGCAGCTTAGTCTCGGGGGGGGGTGGAGAGACCCAGTACTTC
few	TRBV4-1	TRBJ2-5	TRBD2	CASSQHTSGSSETQYF	TGCGCCAGCAGCCAACACACTAGCGGGAGCTCCGAGACCCAGTACTTC
few	TRBV5-1	TRBJ1-6	-	CASSLGGPNSPLHF	TGCGCCAGCAGCTTAGGGGGTCCTAATTCACCCCTCCACTTT
-	TRBV18	TRBJ2-1	-	CASSPGLPEQFF	TGTGCCAGCTCACCAGGCCTCCCTGAGCAGTTCTTC
few	TRBV2	TRBJ1-5	TRBD1	CASSERQGDNQPQHF	TGTGCCAGCAGTGAGAGGCAGGGGGACAATCAGCCCCAGCATTTT
-	TRBV6-5	TRBJ2-7	-	CASSYSRRVGEQYF	TGTGCCAGCAGTTACTCAAGGAGGGTCGGCGAGCAGTACTTC
-	TRBV18	TRBJ2-1	TRBD1	CASSKTGTLQLYNEQFF	TGTGCCAGCTCAAAGACAGGGACCCTTCAGCTATACAATGAGCAGTTCTTC
few	TRBV5-5	TRBJ2-3	TRBD2	CASSLDKASGRRDTQYF	TGTGCCAGCAGCTTGGACAAGGCTAGCGGGAGACGAGATACGCAGTATTTT
few	TRBV20-1	TRBJ1-1	-	CSAREFVVNTEAFF	TGCAGTGCTAGAGAGTTCGTGGTGAACACTGAAGCTTTCTTT
few	TRBV20-1	TRBJ1-4	TRBD1	CSARETGVEKLFF	TGCAGTGCTAGAGAGACAGGGGTTGAAAAACTGTTTTTT
few	TRBV20-1	TRBJ2-1	-	CSASLGLHNEQFF	TGCAGTGCTTCCTTGGGACTGCACAATGAGCAGTTCTTC
-	TRBV3-1	TRBJ2-2	TRBD1	CASRPGTENTGELFF	TGTGCCAGCAGACCCGGGACAGAGAACACCGGGGAGCTGTTTTTT
few	TRBV7-2	TRBJ2-1	-	CASSVQAGNEQFF	TGTGCCAGCAGCGTACAGGCGGGTAATGAGCAGTTCTTC
many	TRBV7-2	TRBJ1-2	-	CASSPQTGPYGYTF	TGTGCCAGCAGCCCTCAAACGGGGCCCTATGGCTACACCTTC
-	TRBV20-1	TRBJ2-7	-	CSASPLLPEQYF	TGCAGTGCTAGTCCCCTTCTCCCCGAGCAGTACTTC
-	TRBV20-1	TRBJ2-4	-	CSAAPRTVAKNIQYF	TGCAGTGCAGCCCCACGGACTGTAGCCAAAAACATTCAGTACTTC
few	TRBV6-5	TRBJ2-3	TRBD2	CASSSRLAGSRDTQYF	TGTGCCAGCAGTTCAAGACTAGCGGGTAGTAGAGATACGCAGTATTTT